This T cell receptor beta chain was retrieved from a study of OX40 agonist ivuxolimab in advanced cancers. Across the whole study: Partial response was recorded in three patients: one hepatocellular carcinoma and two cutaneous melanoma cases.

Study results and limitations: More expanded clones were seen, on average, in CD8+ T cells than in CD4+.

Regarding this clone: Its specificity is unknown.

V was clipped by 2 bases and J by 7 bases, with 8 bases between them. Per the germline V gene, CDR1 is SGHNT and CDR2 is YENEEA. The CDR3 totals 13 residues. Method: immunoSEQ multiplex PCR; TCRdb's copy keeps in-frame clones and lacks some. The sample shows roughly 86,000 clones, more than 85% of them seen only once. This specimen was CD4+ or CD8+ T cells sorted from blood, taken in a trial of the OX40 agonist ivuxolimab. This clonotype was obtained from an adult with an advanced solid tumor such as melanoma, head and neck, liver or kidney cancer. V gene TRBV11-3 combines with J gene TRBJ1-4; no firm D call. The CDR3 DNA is TGTGCCAGCAGCTTAAGAGCGGGTGAAAAACTGTTTTTT. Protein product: CASSLRAGEKLFF. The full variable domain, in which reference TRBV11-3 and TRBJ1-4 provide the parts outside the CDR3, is EAGVVQSPRYKIIEKKQPVAFWCNPISGHNTLYWYLQNLGQGPELLIRYENEEAVDDSQLPKDRFSAERLKGVDSTLKIQPAELGDSAVYLCASSLRAGEKLFFGSGTQLSVL.